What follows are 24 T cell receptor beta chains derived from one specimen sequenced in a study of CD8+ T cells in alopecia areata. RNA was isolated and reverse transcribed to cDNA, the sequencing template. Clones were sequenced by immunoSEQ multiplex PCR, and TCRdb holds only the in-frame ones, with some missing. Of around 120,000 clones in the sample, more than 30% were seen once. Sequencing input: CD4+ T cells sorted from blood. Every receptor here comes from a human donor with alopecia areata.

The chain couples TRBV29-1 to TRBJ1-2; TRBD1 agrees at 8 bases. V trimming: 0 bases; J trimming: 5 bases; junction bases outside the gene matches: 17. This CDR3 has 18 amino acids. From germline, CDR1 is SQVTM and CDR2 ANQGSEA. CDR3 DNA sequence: TGCAGCGTTGAAGATCTCCCCTATTCCGGGACAGGATCTTATGGCTACACCTTC. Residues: CSVEDLPYSGTGSYGYTF.

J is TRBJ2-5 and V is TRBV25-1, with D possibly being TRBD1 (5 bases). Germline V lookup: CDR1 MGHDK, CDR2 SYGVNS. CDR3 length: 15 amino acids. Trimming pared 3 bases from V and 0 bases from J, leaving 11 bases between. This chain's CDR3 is CASSDLQAYQETQYF. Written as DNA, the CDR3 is TGTGCCAGCAGTGATCTACAGGCTTACCAAGAGACCCAGTACTTC.

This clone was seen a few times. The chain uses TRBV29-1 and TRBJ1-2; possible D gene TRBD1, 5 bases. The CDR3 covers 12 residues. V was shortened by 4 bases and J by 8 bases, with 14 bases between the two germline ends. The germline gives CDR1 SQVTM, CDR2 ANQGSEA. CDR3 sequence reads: CSVGRGSGGYTF. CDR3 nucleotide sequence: TGCAGCGTTGGTCGGGGGAGCGGAGGCTACACCTTC. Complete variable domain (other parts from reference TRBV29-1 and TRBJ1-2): SAVISQKPSRDICQRGTSLTIQCQVDSQVTMMFWYRQQPGQSLTLIATANQGSEATYESGFVIDKFPISRPNLTFSTLTVSNMSPEDSSIYLCSVGRGSGGYTFGSGTRLTVV.

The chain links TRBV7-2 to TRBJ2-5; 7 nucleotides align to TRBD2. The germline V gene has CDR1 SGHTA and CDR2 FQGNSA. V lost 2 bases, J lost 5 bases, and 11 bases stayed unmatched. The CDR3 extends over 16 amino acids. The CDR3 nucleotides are TGTGCCAGCAGCTTATCTACGGGGAGGGCCGGGGAGACCCAGTACTTC. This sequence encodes CASSLSTGRAGETQYF.

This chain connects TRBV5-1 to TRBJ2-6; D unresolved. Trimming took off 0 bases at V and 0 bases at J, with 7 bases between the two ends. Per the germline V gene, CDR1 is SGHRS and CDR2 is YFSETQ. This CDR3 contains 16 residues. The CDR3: CASSLDPSSGANVLTF. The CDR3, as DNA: TGCGCCAGCAGCTTGGACCCGAGCTCTGGGGCCAACGTCCTGACTTTC.

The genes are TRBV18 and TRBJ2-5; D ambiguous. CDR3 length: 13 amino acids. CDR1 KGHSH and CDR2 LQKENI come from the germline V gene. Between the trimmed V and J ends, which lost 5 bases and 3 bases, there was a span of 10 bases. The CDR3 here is CASSGSIEETQYF. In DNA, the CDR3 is TGTGCCAGCTCAGGAAGTATTGAAGAGACCCAGTACTTC.

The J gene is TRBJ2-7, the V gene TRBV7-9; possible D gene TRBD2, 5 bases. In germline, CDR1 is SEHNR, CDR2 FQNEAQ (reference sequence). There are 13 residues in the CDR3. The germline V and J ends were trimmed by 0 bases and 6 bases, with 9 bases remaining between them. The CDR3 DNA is TGTGCCAGCAGCTTAGCGCTGGCGGGCGAGCAGTACTTC. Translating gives CASSLALAGEQYF.

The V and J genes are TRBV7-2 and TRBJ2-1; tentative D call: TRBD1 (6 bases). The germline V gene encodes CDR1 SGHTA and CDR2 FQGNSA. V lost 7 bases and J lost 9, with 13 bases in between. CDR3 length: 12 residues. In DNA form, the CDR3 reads TGTGCCAGCACCAGGGGAATAAGTGAGCAGTTCTTC. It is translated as CASTRGISEQFF.

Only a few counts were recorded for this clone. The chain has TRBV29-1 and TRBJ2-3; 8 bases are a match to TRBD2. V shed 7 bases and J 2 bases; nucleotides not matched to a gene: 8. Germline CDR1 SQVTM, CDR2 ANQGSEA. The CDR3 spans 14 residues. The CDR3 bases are TGCAGCGCGAGCGAGCGGGGGACCACAGATACGCAGTATTTT. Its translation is CSASERGTTDTQYF.

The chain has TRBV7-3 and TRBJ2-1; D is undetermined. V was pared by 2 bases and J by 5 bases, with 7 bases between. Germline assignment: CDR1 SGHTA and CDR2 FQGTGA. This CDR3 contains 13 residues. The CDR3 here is CASSLVPNNEQFF. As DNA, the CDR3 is TGTGCCAGCAGCTTAGTGCCGAACAATGAGCAGTTCTTC.

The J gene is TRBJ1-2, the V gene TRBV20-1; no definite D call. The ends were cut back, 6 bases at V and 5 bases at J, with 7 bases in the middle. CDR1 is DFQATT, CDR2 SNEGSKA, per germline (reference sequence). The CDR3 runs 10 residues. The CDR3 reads CSAPGYGYTF. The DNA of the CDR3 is TGCAGTGCGCCGGGATATGGCTACACCTTC.

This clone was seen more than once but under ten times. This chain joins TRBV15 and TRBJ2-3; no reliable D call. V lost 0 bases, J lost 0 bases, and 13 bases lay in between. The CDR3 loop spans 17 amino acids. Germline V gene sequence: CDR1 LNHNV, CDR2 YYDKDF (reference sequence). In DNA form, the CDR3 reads TGTGCCACCAGCAGAGATCCCCCAGGAGCTAGCACAGATACGCAGTATTTT. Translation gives CATSRDPPGASTDTQYF.

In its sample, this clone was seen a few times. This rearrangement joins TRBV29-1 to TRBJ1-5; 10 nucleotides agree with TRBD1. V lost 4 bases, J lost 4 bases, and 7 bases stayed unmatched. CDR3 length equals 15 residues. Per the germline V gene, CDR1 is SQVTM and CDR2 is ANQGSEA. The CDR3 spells CSVATGGEFNQPQHF. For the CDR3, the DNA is TGCAGCGTTGCGACAGGGGGCGAGTTTAATCAGCCCCAGCATTTT.

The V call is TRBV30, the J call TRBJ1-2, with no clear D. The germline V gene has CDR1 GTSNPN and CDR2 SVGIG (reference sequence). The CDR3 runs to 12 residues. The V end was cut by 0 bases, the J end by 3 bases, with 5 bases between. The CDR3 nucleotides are TGTGCCTGGAGTGTTCCCCACTATGGCTACACCTTC. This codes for CAWSVPHYGYTF.

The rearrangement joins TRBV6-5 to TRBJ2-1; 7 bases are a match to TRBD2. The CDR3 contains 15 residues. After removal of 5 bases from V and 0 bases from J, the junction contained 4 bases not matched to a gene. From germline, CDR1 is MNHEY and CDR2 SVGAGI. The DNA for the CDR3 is TGTGCCAGCAGTCTTAGCGGGTTCTCCTACAATGAGCAGTTCTTC. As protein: CASSLSGFSYNEQFF.

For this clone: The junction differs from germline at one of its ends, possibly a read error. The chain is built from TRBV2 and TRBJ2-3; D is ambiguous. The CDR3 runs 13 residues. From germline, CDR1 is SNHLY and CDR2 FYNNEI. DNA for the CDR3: TGTGTCAGCAGGTCTGGGGGCACAGATACGCAGTATTTT. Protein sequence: CVSRSGGTDTQYF. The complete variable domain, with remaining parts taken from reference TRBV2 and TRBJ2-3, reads EPEVTQTPSHQVTQMGQEVILRCVPISNHLYFYWYRQILGQKVEFLVSFYNNEISEKSEIFDDQFSVERPDGSNFTLKIRSTKLEDSAMYFCVSRSGGTDTQYFGPGTRLTVL.

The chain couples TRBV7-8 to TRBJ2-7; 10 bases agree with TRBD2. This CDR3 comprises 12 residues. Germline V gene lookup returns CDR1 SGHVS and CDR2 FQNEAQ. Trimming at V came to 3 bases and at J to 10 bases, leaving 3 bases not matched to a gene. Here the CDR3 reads CASSFLAGAQYF. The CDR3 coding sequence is TGTGCCAGCAGCTTTCTAGCGGGGGCTCAGTACTTC.

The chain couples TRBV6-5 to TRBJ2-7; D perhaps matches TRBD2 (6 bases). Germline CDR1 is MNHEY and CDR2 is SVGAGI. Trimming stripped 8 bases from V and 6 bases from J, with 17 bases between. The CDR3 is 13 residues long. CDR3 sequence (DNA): TGTGCCAGCCGCGGGACTTTACCGGGCGAGCAGTACTTC. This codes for CASRGTLPGEQYF.

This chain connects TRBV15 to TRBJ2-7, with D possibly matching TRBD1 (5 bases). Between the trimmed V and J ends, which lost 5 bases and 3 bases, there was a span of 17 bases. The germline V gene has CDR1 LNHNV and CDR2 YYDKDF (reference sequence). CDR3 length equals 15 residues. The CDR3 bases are TGTGCCACCAGCCCCAGCAGGGTTGGCCTCTACGAGCAGTACTTC. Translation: CATSPSRVGLYEQYF.

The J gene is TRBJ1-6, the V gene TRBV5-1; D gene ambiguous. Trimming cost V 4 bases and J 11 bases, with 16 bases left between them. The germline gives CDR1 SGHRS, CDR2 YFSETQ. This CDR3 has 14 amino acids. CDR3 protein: CASSLTAIGPPLHF. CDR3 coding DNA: TGCGCCAGCAGCCTGACCGCGATCGGGCCACCCCTCCACTTT.

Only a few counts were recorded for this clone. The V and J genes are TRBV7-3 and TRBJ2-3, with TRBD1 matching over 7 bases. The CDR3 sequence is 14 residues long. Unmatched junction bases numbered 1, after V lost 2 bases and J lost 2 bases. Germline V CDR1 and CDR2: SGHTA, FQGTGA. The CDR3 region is CASSLDRATDTQYF. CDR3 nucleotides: TGTGCCAGCAGCTTAGACAGGGCCACAGATACGCAGTATTTT.

The DNA of the CDR3 is TGTGCCAGTGGGGACAGTTCCTATGGCTACACCTTC. Its translation: CASGDSSYGYTF. The rearrangement uses TRBV19 and TRBJ1-2; 7 nucleotides align to TRBD1. Germline loops: CDR1 LNHDA, CDR2 SQIVND (reference sequence). This CDR3 spans 12 amino acids. V shed 8 bases, J shed 4 bases, and the junction held 4 bases outside the gene matches.

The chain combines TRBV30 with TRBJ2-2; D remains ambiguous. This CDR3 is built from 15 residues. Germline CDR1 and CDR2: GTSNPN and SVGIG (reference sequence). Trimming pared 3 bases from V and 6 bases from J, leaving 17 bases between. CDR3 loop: CAWRDPERSAGELFF. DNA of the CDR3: TGTGCCTGGAGGGACCCAGAGAGGAGCGCCGGGGAGCTGTTTTTT.

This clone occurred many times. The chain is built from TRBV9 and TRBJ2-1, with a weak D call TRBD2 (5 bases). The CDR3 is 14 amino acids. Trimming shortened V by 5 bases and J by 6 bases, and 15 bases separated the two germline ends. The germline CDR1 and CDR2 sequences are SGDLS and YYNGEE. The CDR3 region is CASSLGSPSNEQFF. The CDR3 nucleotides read TGTGCCAGCAGTTTGGGGAGTCCTTCCAATGAGCAGTTCTTC.